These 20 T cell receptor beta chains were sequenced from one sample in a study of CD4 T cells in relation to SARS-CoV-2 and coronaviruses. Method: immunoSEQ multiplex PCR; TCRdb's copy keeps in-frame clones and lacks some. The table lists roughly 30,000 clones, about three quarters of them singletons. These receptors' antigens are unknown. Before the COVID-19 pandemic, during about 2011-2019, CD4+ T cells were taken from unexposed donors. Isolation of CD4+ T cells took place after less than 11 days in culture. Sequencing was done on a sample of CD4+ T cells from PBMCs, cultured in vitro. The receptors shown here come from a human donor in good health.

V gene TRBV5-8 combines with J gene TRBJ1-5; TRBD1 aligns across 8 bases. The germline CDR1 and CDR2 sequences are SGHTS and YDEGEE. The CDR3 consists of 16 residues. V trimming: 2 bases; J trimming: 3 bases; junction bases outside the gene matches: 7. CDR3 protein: CASSFRGQGANQPQHF. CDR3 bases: TGTGCCAGCAGCTTCCGGGGGCAGGGGGCCAATCAGCCCCAGCATTTT.

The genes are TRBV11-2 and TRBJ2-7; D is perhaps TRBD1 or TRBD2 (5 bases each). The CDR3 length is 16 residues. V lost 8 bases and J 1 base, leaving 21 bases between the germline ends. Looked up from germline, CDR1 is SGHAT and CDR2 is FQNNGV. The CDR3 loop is CASARGGGVGSYEQYF. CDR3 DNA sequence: TGTGCCAGCGCCCGGGGTGGGGGAGTGGGATCCTACGAGCAGTACTTC. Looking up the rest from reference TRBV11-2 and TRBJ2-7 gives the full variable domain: EAGVAQSPRYKIIEKRQSVAFWCNPISGHATLYWYQQILGQGPKLLIQFQNNGVVDDSQLPKDRFSAERLKGVDSTLKIQPAKLEDSAVYLCASARGGGVGSYEQYFGPGTRLTVT.

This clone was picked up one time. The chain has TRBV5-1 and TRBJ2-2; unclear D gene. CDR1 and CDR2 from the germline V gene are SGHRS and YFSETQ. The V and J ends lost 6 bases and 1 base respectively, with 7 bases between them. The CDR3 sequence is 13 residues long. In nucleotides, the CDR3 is TGCGCCAGCAACTCACAGAACACCGGGGAGCTGTTTTTT. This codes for CASNSQNTGELFF.

The CDR3 DNA reads as TGTGCCAGCAGTGAAGCAGGAGTAGAACTAGGAAACACCATATATTTT. This translates into CASSEAGVELGNTIYF. The chain has TRBV2 and TRBJ1-3; D gene uncertain. Trimming took 0 bases from V and 4 from J, leaving 13 bases between them. CDR1 SNHLY and CDR2 FYNNEI come from the germline V gene. The CDR3 totals 16 residues.

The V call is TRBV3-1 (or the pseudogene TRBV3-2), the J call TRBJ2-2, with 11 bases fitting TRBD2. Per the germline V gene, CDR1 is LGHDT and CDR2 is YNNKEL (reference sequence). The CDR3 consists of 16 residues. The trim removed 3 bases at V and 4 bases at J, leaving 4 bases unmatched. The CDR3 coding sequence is TGTGCCAGCAGCCACACGGGACTAGCGGTCACCGGGGAGCTGTTTTTT. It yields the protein CASSHTGLAVTGELFF.

The CDR3 protein is CASSPGGGPRGVYNEQFF. DNA for the CDR3: TGTGCCAGCAGCCCCGGGGGTGGGCCCCGGGGGGTATACAATGAGCAGTTCTTC. The chain recombines TRBV7-2 with TRBJ2-1; TRBD2 aligns across 7 bases. CDR3 length: 18 amino acids. From germline, CDR1 is SGHTA and CDR2 FQGNSA. The trim removed 5 bases at V and 4 bases at J, leaving 17 bases unmatched.

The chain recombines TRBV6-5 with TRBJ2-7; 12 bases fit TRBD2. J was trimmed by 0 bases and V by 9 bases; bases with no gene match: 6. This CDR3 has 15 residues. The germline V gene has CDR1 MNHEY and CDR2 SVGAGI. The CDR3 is CASSGLAGPSYEQYF. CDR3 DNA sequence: TGTGCCAGTTCGGGACTAGCGGGTCCCTCCTACGAGCAGTACTTC.

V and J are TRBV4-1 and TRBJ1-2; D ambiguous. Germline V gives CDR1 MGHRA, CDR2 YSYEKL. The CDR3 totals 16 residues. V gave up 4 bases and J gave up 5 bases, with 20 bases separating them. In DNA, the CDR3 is TGCGCCAGCAGCCCCAACCTGGCGGGTCCGTCATATGGCTACACCTTC. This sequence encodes CASSPNLAGPSYGYTF.

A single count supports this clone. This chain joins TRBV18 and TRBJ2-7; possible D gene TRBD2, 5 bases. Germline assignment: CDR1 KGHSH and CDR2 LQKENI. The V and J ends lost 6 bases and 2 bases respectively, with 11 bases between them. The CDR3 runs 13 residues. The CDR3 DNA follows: TGTGCCAGCTCCGAGGGCTCAGCCTACGAGCAGTACTTC. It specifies CASSEGSAYEQYF. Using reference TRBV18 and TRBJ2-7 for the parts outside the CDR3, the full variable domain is NAGVMQNPRHLVRRRGQEARLRCSPMKGHSHVYWYRQLPEEGLKFMVYLQKENIIDESGMPKERFSAEFPKEGPSILRIQQVVRGDSAAYFCASSEGSAYEQYFGPGTRLTVT.

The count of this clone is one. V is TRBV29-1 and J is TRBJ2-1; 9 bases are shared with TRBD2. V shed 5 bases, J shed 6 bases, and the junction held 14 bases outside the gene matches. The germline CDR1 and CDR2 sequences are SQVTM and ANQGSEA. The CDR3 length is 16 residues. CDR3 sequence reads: CSVSTGGLAGINEQFF. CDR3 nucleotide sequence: TGCAGCGTTTCCACCGGGGGGCTAGCGGGAATCAATGAGCAGTTCTTC.

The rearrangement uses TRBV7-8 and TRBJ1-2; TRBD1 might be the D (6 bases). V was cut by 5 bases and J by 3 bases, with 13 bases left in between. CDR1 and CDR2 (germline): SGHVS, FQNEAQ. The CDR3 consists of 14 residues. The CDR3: CASSGTGGYYGYTF. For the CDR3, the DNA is TGTGCCAGCAGCGGTACGGGGGGCTACTATGGCTACACCTTC.

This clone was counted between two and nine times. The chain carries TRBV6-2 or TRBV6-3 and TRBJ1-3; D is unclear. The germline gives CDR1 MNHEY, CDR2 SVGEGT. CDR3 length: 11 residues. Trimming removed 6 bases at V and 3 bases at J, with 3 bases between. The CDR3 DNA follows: TGTGCCAGCAGCCTTGGAAACACCATATATTTT. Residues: CASSLGNTIYF.

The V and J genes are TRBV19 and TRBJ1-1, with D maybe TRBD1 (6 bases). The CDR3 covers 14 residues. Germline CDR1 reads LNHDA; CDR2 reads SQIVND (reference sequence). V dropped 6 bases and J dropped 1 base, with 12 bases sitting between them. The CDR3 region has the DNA TGTGCCAGTAGAGCACAGGGAGGGAACACTGAAGCTTTCTTT. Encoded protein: CASRAQGGNTEAFF.

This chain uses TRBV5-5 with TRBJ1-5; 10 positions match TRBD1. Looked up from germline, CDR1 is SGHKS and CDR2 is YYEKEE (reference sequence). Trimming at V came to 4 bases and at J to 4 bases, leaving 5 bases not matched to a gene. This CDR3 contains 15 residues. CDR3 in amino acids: CASSGDRGPNQPQHF. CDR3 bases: TGTGCCAGCAGCGGGGACAGGGGACCGAATCAGCCCCAGCATTTT.

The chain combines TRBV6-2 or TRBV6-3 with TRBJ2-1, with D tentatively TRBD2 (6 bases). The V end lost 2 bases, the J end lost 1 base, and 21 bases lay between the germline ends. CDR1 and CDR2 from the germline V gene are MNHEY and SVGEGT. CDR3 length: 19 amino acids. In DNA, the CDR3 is TGTGCCAGCAGTTACCCGGAGGAGGGTGGGAGCGATTCCTACAATGAGCAGTTCTTC. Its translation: CASSYPEEGGSDSYNEQFF.

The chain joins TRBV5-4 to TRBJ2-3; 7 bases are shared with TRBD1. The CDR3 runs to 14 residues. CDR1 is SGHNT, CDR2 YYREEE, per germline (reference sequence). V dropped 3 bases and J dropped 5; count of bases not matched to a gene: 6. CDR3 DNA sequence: TGTGCCAGCAGCTCCGGGACAGTTAGAGATACGCAGTATTTT. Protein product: CASSSGTVRDTQYF.

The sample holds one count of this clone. The CDR3: CAWRKSGGAEQYF. The CDR3 coding sequence is TGTGCCTGGAGAAAGAGCGGGGGGGCGGAGCAGTACTTC. The chain combines TRBV30 with TRBJ2-7; 10 nucleotides line up with TRBD2. Germline V CDR1 and CDR2: GTSNPN, SVGIG (reference sequence). Losses at the gene ends were 3 bases for V and 7 bases for J; bases not matched to a gene: 6. The CDR3 has 13 residues.

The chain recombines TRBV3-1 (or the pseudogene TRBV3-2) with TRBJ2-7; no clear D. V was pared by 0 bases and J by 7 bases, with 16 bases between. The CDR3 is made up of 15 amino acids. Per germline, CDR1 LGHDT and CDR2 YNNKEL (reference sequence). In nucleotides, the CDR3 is TGTGCCAGCAGCCAAGATTACTGGGATCTGGGGGAGCAGTACTTC. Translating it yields CASSQDYWDLGEQYF.

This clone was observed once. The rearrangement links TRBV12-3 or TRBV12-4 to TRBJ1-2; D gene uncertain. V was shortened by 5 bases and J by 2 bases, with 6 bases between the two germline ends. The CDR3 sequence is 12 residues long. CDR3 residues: CASSPANYGYTF. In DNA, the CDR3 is TGTGCCAGCAGTCCGGCCAACTATGGCTACACCTTC.

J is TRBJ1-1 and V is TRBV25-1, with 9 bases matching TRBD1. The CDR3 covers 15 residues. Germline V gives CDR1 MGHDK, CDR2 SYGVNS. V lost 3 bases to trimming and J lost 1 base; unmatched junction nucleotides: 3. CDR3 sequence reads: CASSDETGGNTEAFF. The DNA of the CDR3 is TGTGCCAGCAGTGATGAGACAGGGGGGAACACTGAAGCTTTCTTT.